This TCR beta chain was sequenced during a study of cytomegalovirus exposure and HLA in healthy donors. CDR3 size: 16 residues. The germline V gene encodes CDR1 MNHGY and CDR2 SVAAGI. With V trimmed by 6 bases and J by 0 bases, 9 bases remained unmatched. The PCR was carried out with 60 Vbeta primers and 13 Jbeta primers. The protocol was immunoSEQ multiplex PCR, while the TCRdb copy is restricted to in-frame clones and leaves out a portion. The sample contains about 40,000 clones, approximately 75% of which appear only once. Material for sequencing was PBMCs. The V gene is TRBV6-9, the J gene TRBJ1-2; 8 bases map to TRBD1. The receptor comes from a man aged 35 to 55 in good health and CMV-seronegative. CDR3 coding DNA: TGTGCCAGCAGAGGTCCCGACAGGGGAGCTAACTATGGCTACACCTTC. Translation: CASRGPDRGANYGYTF.